The next 28 T cell receptor beta chains were all read from a single sample in a study (dated by TCRdb to about 2016). Receptors were amplified or captured by RT-PCR. Sequencing used an Illumina MiSeq. Clones were called with MiXCR by TCRdb after fastp trimmed the public reads at Q25, and only in-frame beta chains were retained. Entries that share a CDR3 protein sequence are merged under the most common genes and DNA. This sample comprises about 680,000 distinct CDR3 sequences, approximately 14% of them detected only once. The ten most abundant clones make up about 3.9% of the sample. Sequenced: memory CD4+ T cells from blood. The receptors originated from a female donor in good health, serving as a healthy control.

This clonotype was counted between two and nine times. The chain links TRBV7-9 to TRBJ1-4; D ambiguous. Germline assignment: CDR1 SEHNR and CDR2 FQNEAQ (reference sequence). The CDR3 has 14 amino acids. V lost 9 bases to trimming and J lost 8 bases, with 19 bases between them. The CDR3 spells CASERTDKEEKLFF. The CDR3 DNA sequence: TGTGCCAGTGAGAGGACTGATAAGGAAGAAAAACTGTTTTTT. Full variable domain (rest looked up from reference TRBV7-9 and TRBJ1-4): DTGVSQNPRHKITKRGQNVTFRCDPISEHNRLYWYRQTLGQGPEFLTYFQNEAQLEKSRLLSDRFSAERPKGSFSTLEIQRTEQGDSAMYLCASERTDKEEKLFFGSGTQLSVL.

This chain joins TRBV29-1 and TRBJ2-3; D possibly uses TRBD1 or TRBD2 (5 bases each). The CDR3 consists of 13 residues. Germline assignment: CDR1 SQVTM and CDR2 ANQGSEA. With 3 bases removed from V and 2 bases from J, the gap between germline ends came to 9 bases. CDR3 nucleotide sequence: TGCAGCGTTGACGGGACGTTCACAGATACGCAGTATTTT. Translation gives CSVDGTFTDTQYF.

The chain is built from TRBV5-1 and TRBJ2-7; 9 positions match TRBD2. CDR1 is SGHRS, CDR2 YFSETQ, per germline. The CDR3 is 21 residues long. J was trimmed by 0 bases and V by 3 bases; bases with no gene match: 22. The CDR3 DNA reads TGCGCCAGCAGCTCGATAGGACGAGGGCTAGCGGGATACCTAAGCTCCTACGAGCAGTACTTC. Protein sequence: CASSSIGRGLAGYLSSYEQYF.

The chain combines TRBV7-3 with TRBJ1-1, with D unclear. The germline CDR1 and CDR2 sequences are SGHTA and FQGTGA. Trimming cost V 0 bases and J 1 base, with 12 bases left between them. CDR3 length equals 16 residues. The CDR3 region is CASSLTAAARNTEAFF. CDR3 coding DNA: TGTGCCAGCAGCTTAACGGCGGCAGCGAGGAACACTGAAGCTTTCTTT.

This clonotype appeared a few times. This sequence joins TRBV6-2 or TRBV6-3 and TRBJ1-1; TRBD1 agrees at 7 bases. Germline CDR1 reads MNHEY; CDR2 reads SVGEGT. The V segment lost 6 bases and the J segment 0 bases; nucleotides outside the gene matches: 22. The CDR3 covers 20 residues. CDR3 DNA sequence: TGTGCCAGCAGGTGGAGCCGGGACAGCCCCGGCCTAAAGTTGAACACTGAAGCTTTCTTT. Its protein product is CASRWSRDSPGLKLNTEAFF.

This clonotype came up a few times. The V and J genes are TRBV20-1 and TRBJ2-6; the D is unclear. The V gene lost 2 bases and the J gene lost 0 bases, with 8 bases spanning the gap. CDR1 is DFQATT, CDR2 SNEGSKA, per germline (reference sequence). CDR3 length: 15 residues. The CDR3 DNA sequence: TGCAGTGCTAGAAAGGGTAACTCTGGGGCCAACGTCCTGACTTTC. Amino acids: CSARKGNSGANVLTF.

This clonotype was seen a handful of times. The chain employs TRBV11-1 and TRBJ2-4, with 7 bases that match TRBD2. The CDR3 has 16 residues. The germline gives CDR1 SGHAT, CDR2 FQDESV (reference sequence). J lost 0 bases, V lost 4 bases, and 6 bases had no gene match. The CDR3 sequence is CASSSSGGIAKNIQYF. The CDR3, as DNA: TGTGCCAGCAGCTCGTCGGGGGGTATAGCCAAAAACATTCAGTACTTC.

This clonotype has more than one count but fewer than ten. The chain has TRBV6-5 and TRBJ2-1; D is ambiguous. This CDR3 comprises 19 residues. In germline, CDR1 is MNHEY, CDR2 SVGAGI. V gave up 0 bases and J gave up 0 bases, with 18 bases separating them. CDR3 in DNA: TGTGCCAGCAGTTACTCCCAACCCCGACGGGCGACCTCCTACAATGAGCAGTTCTTC. It translates to CASSYSQPRRATSYNEQFF.

This clonotype was observed at least ten times. This sequence joins TRBV6-5 and TRBJ1-4; D unresolved. Germline CDR1 reads MNHEY; CDR2 reads SVGAGI. The CDR3 runs 15 residues. The V gene lost 7 bases and the J gene lost 0 bases, with 12 bases spanning the gap. The DNA for the CDR3 is TGTGCCAGCAAGCAGTATCGAACAACTAATGAAAAACTGTTTTTT. Residues: CASKQYRTTNEKLFF.

This clonotype was seen repeatedly, ten times or more. The rearrangement links TRBV29-1 to TRBJ2-3, with D perhaps TRBD1 (5 bases). There are 14 residues in the CDR3. Trimming removed 0 bases at V and 3 bases at J, with 10 bases between. In germline, CDR1 is SQVTM, CDR2 ANQGSEA. CDR3 bases: TGCAGCGTTGAAGATCCGTCAGGGACAGATACGCAGTATTTT. Protein: CSVEDPSGTDTQYF.

This clonotype has a handful of counts. This chain uses TRBV7-8 with TRBJ2-5, with D unclear. This CDR3 has 14 residues. Trimming shortened V by 1 base and J by 4 bases, and 10 bases separated the two germline ends. Germline-derived CDR1 and CDR2 are SGHVS and FQNEAQ. The CDR3 bases are TGTGCCAGCAGCTTAGACAGTGGGTCAGAGACCCAGTACTTC. It codes for CASSLDSGSETQYF.

This clonotype came up many times. The rearrangement uses TRBV20-1 and TRBJ1-1; possible D gene TRBD1, 6 bases. Germline V gives CDR1 DFQATT, CDR2 SNEGSKA (reference sequence). V was trimmed by 6 bases and J by 4 bases, leaving 15 bases between them. CDR3 length: 13 residues. DNA for the CDR3: TGCAGTGCCCCCGGACCAGGGGCCACTGAAGCTTTCTTT. Protein product: CSAPGPGATEAFF.

As for this clonotype: At one of its ends the junction is not consistent with the germline gene, which may arise from a read error. The gene calls are TRBV2 and TRBJ1-5, with unresolved D. The CDR3 spans 15 residues. Germline CDR1 and CDR2: SNHLY and FYNNEI. CDR3 sequence (DNA): TGTGCCAGCAGCGAAGGCGGGGAGCGTAGGAAGCCCCAGCATTTT. Translation gives CASSEGGERRKPQHF.

This clonotype was recorded a few times. The V gene is TRBV5-1, the J gene TRBJ1-3; weak D call: TRBD1 (5 bases). Trimming pared 6 bases from V and 8 bases from J, leaving 21 bases between. The germline V gene has CDR1 SGHRS and CDR2 YFSETQ. The CDR3 loop spans 15 amino acids. The CDR3 is CASIRDRPNGDTIYF. The CDR3 DNA is TGCGCCAGCATCCGGGACCGACCCAACGGGGACACCATATATTTT.

This clonotype turned up a few times. V and J are TRBV12-3 or TRBV12-4 and TRBJ1-1; D may be TRBD1 (6 bases). V gave up 2 bases and J gave up 6 bases, with 10 bases separating them. The CDR3 is made up of 13 amino acids. As DNA, the CDR3 is TGTGCCAGCAGTTTATCAGGGGCTCCTGAAGCTTTCTTT. Residues: CASSLSGAPEAFF.

This clonotype was seen more than once but under ten times. A much larger clone lies a single base off, so this may be a read error. CDR3 nucleotide sequence: TGCAGCGCTCAAATGAACACTGAAGCTTTCTTT. This sequence encodes CSAQMNTEAFF. The chain carries TRBV29-1 and TRBJ1-1; no definite D call. CDR1 SQVTM and CDR2 ANQGSEA come from the germline V gene. V was trimmed by 7 bases and J by 0 bases, leaving 6 bases between them. This CDR3 has 11 residues.

The V call is TRBV12-3 or TRBV12-4, the J call TRBJ1-5; D is ambiguous. This CDR3 comprises 12 residues. The V gene lost 6 bases and the J gene lost 3 bases, with 6 bases spanning the gap. The CDR3 nucleotides read TGTGCCAGCAGCTATCACAATCAGCCCCAGCATTTT. Translated: CASSYHNQPQHF.

This clonotype was detected ten times or more. The V call is TRBV10-3, the J call TRBJ1-1, with D tentatively TRBD1 (6 bases). Germline values: CDR1 ENHRY, CDR2 SYGVKD. With 5 bases removed from V and 3 bases from J, the gap between germline ends came to 13 bases. This CDR3 has 14 amino acids. This CDR3 reads CAISRTEGDTEAFF. The CDR3 DNA reads TGTGCCATCAGTAGGACAGAAGGGGACACTGAAGCTTTCTTT.

This rearrangement joins TRBV2 to TRBJ1-3, with D hard to call. V was clipped by 5 bases and J by 0 bases, with 2 bases between them. Germline CDR1 reads SNHLY; CDR2 reads FYNNEI. This CDR3 contains 12 residues. CDR3 residues: CASSNSGNTIYF. Written as DNA, the CDR3 is TGTGCCAGCAGTAACTCTGGAAACACCATATATTTT.

This clonotype was counted between two and nine times. This rearrangement joins TRBV5-1 to TRBJ1-1; D is unresolved. Trimming took off 0 bases at V and 7 bases at J, with 10 bases between the two ends. In germline, CDR1 is SGHRS, CDR2 YFSETQ. The CDR3 has 13 amino acids. The CDR3 is CASSLGSVGEAFF. Written as DNA, the CDR3 is TGCGCCAGCAGCTTGGGGTCGGTCGGTGAAGCTTTCTTT.

A word on this clonotype: The junction departs from the called germline gene at one end, perhaps through a read error. This chain links TRBV7-7 with TRBJ2-5, with D possibly TRBD1 on 5 matching bases. Germline V gene data show CDR1 as SSHAT and CDR2 as FNYEAQ (reference sequence). The CDR3 is 13 amino acids. The CDR3 reads CASSSGHGETQYF. CDR3 bases: TGTGCTAGCAGCTCAGGGCACGGGGAGACCCAGTACTTC.

This clonotype was found a few times. The chain carries TRBV30 and TRBJ2-7; possible D gene TRBD2, 6 bases. The CDR3 loop spans 12 amino acids. V lost 4 bases and J 1 base, leaving 8 bases between the germline ends. Germline-derived CDR1 and CDR2 are GTSNPN and SVGIG (reference sequence). CDR3 DNA: TGTGCCTGGATGGGACTTTCCTACGAGCAGTACTTC. This codes for CAWMGLSYEQYF.

At least ten counts were recorded for this clonotype. V usage is TRBV4-1 and J usage is TRBJ2-2; D is uncertain. V was shortened by 4 bases and J by 3 bases, with 3 bases between the two germline ends. CDR3 length equals 12 residues. Germline CDR1 and CDR2: MGHRA and YSYEKL. This CDR3 is CASSPHTGELFF. The CDR3 DNA reads TGCGCCAGCAGCCCTCACACCGGGGAGCTGTTTTTT.

This clonotype was counted a few times. The J gene is TRBJ2-1, the V gene TRBV25-1; unclear D gene. Germline CDR1 reads MGHDK; CDR2 reads SYGVNS. V gave up 1 base and J gave up 4 bases, with 5 bases separating them. This CDR3 contains 13 residues. CDR3 protein: CASSEFSYNEQFF. The DNA of the CDR3 is TGTGCCAGCAGTGAATTTTCTTACAATGAGCAGTTCTTC.

This clonotype was recorded a few times. The V call is TRBV6-4, the J call TRBJ1-1; possible D gene TRBD1, 6 bases. CDR1 and CDR2 from the germline V gene are MRHNA and SNTAGT. The ends were cut back, 5 bases at V and 7 bases at J, with 17 bases in the middle. CDR3 length: 14 amino acids. CDR3 bases: TGTGCCAGCAGTCCACGGGGGGCGGAGGGTGAAGCTTTCTTT. This codes for CASSPRGAEGEAFF.

The V call is TRBV3-1, the J call TRBJ2-5, with D perhaps matching TRBD2 (6 bases). Germline V gene lookup returns CDR1 LGHDT and CDR2 YNNKEL (reference sequence). The CDR3 runs to 14 residues. V was cut by 3 bases and J by 2 bases, with 10 bases left in between. The CDR3 coding sequence is TGTGCCAGCAGCCATTCCGGGAGACAAGAGACCCAGTACTTC. As protein: CASSHSGRQETQYF.

V is TRBV30 and J is TRBJ1-1; D unresolved. The CDR3 is made up of 13 amino acids. The V gene's germline CDR1 is GTSNPN and CDR2 SVGIG (reference sequence). The V end was cut by 0 bases, the J end by 3 bases, with 8 bases between. The CDR3 here is CAWSVDAYTEAFF. CDR3 sequence (DNA): TGTGCCTGGAGTGTCGACGCCTACACTGAAGCTTTCTTT.

This clonotype was detected a few times. The chain recombines TRBV28 with TRBJ2-1; 7 bases map to TRBD2. Unmatched junction bases numbered 9, after V lost 2 bases and J lost 2 bases. The CDR3 has 17 residues. Germline V gene lookup returns CDR1 MDHEN and CDR2 SYDVKM. The CDR3 reads CASSLSPGGTTYNEQFF. The CDR3 bases are TGTGCCAGCAGTTTAAGCCCCGGGGGGACTACCTACAATGAGCAGTTCTTC. Supplemented by reference TRBV28 and TRBJ2-1, the full variable domain reads DVKVTQSSRYLVKRTGEKVFLECVQDMDHENMFWYRQDPGLGLRLIYFSYDVKMKEKGDIPEGYSVSREKKERFSLILESASTNQTSMYLCASSLSPGGTTYNEQFFGPGTRLTVL.